Here is one T cell receptor beta chain with its context. CDR3 length: 16 residues. CDR1 is SGHAT, CDR2 FQNNGV, per germline. The V end was cut by 4 bases, the J end by 5 bases, with 20 bases between. This sample stems from a study of shared clonotypes between healthy human individuals. Some clones are missing from TCRdb's copy, which holds only in-frame ones; the method was immunoSEQ multiplex PCR. Of 780,000 or so clones listed, over 60% were seen once; the top ten hold roughly 1.8%. This clonotype was sampled from a woman in her 30s in good health. The chain carries TRBV11-2 and TRBJ2-5, with a tentative D call TRBD2 (6 bases). Source material: memory CD4+ T cells sorted from blood. Subset reported: CD45RA-negative fraction. The CDR3 nucleotides read TGTGCCAGCAGCTCCGGGGTAGCGGACCACCTGGAGACCCAGTACTTC. Amino acids: CASSSGVADHLETQYF.